Given below is one T cell receptor beta chain in context. What antigen it recognizes has not been identified. Per-nucleotide qualities are absent, and no much larger clonotype sits a single base away. The germline V and J ends show losses of 0 bases and 3 bases respectively, and no gene match explains 9 bases of the junction. The CDR1 and CDR2 encoded by the germline V gene (reference sequence) are DFQATT and SNEGSKA. The CDR3 holds 16 amino acids from the cysteine to the phenylalanine. CDR3 DNA only is kept here, 48 bases in frame from base 1. TCR alpha and beta CDR3 regions were amplified with the iRepertoire nested amplicon-rescue multiplex PCR (arm-PCR) platform from RNA. One-step reverse transcription and amplification used roughly 95-400 ng of tissue mRNA or PBMC total RNA as input. Following bead purification, Illumina adapters were added by a secondary multiplex PCR, and libraries between 200 and 400 bp were gel-purified. Libraries carried internal 6-nucleotide barcodes used for demultiplexing. Libraries were sequenced on an Illumina MiSeq with 2x220 or 2x250 nucleotide paired-end reads. Regarding the original processing steps: Paired reads were merged with FLASH 1.2.11 and aligned to the GRCh37 human genome with BWA-MEM before extracting TRA and TRB reads. V and J assignment used an IMGT-derived reference of cassette sequences and CDR3 motifs that included pseudogenes. Three-frame translation of reads was performed, and productive CDR3s were defined as those with a C...FGXG motif and no stop codons. A clonotype was defined as a unique combination of a V-J cassette pair and a CDR3 amino acid sequence. Reads were filtered by Hamming distance, thresholded by each sample's sequence error rate in mapped regions. TCRdb reworked the public reads: Q25 trimming with fastp, MiXCR clone assembly, productive beta chains retained. Rows matching on CDR3 protein sequence are summarized as one entry with the most common DNA and genes. The V and J calls and clone size are TCRdb's, not the authors'. Across this sample there are some 150,000 distinct CDR3 sequences, with 35% to 50% seen only once. The ten most abundant clones make up around 20% of the sample.

These data are taken from a study of glioma-infiltrating T cells listed by TCRdb under 2016. Broadly, across the study: Glioma tissue, non-neoplastic brain tissue and matched peripheral blood mononuclear cells were used as sources from which TCR alpha- and beta-chain repertoires were sequenced. To measure divergence between tissue and blood T-cell populations, each tissue-infiltrating repertoire was compared with the peripheral blood repertoire of the same patient. The paired cohort comprised three low-grade glioma patients, roughly 8 primary glioblastoma patients and three non-glioma patients contributing non-neoplastic brain tissue. The study at large found these results: Only a very small number of CDR3 sequences turned up in both tissue and blood, a result put down to high CDR3 diversity combined with limited sampling. VJ-independent divergence between tissue and blood was lower than expected in non-neoplastic patients but higher than expected in all gliomas, particularly low-grade gliomas. Group comparisons rested on small numbers: three non-neoplastic, three low-grade glioma and 7 or 8 glioblastoma patients.

The V gene is TRBV20-1 and the J gene is TRBJ2-3; 7 nucleotides in the junction match TRBD2. The sequenced material came from glioma tissue, nonneoplastic brain tissue, or PBMCs (not recorded which). This TCR derives from a human donor with low-grade glioma or glioblastoma, undergoing nonglioma brain surgery, or in good health (not recorded which). The CDR3: CSARDVGGGPTDTQYF. DNA sequence: TGCAGTGCTAGAGATGTGGGGGGAGGGCCAACAGATACGCAGTATTTT.